In this sample, the clone carrying this TCR beta chain turned up a few times. Its antigen is as yet unknown. Methods described previously, with TCR primers listed, were used for bulk TCR libraries. TCRdb reanalysed the PCR reads using MiXCR and keeps one entry per CDR3 protein. The repertoire includes about 320,000 distinct CDR3 sequences, 20% to 25% of them detected once, and roughly 0.8% sits in the top ten. This sample was included in a study of molecular identifiers for immune sequencing clone quantification. Study results and limitations: Even with more than 950,000 naive cells present, spiked Jurkat TCR RNA from one cell was reportedly detectable.

The CDR3 sequence is 13 residues long. V was pared by 7 bases and J by 4 bases, with 11 bases between. The clonotype was recovered from a human donor in good health. Some libraries in this study had Jurkat cell RNA spiked in. This rearrangement joins TRBV12-3 or TRBV12-4 to TRBJ1-5; the D is unclear. Sequenced: naive CD8+ T cells from blood, with Jurkat cell RNA spiked in. Subset reported: FACS-sorted CD8+CD4-CCR7+CD45RA+ naive T cells. CDR3 bases: TGTGCCAGCACGCCCCTGGCTAATCAGCCCCAGCATTTT. This gives the protein CASTPLANQPQHF.